Following are 8 T cell receptor beta chains from one sample sequenced in a study of Graves' ophthalmopathy and Graves' hyperthyroidism. Amplification targeted the TCR beta CDR3 regions, with RNA transcripts as the source material. Following a first-round RT-PCR that used HTBI primers, a second-round multiplex PCR was carried out. One entry per CDR3 protein, called by TCRdb with MiXCR from the multiplex PCR reads. The sample shows 340,000 or so distinct CDR3 sequences, 17% of them seen only once. The sample comprised peripheral blood. The source of these receptors is an adult man with Graves' ophthalmopathy.

The chain has TRBV19 and TRBJ1-1, with no clear D. Germline lookup yields CDR1 LNHDA and CDR2 SQIVND (reference sequence). CDR3 length: 14 amino acids. V shed 4 bases and J shed 1 base, with 10 bases lying between them. The CDR3: CASSRIPGNTEAFF. CDR3 coding DNA: TGTGCCAGTAGTAGGATTCCAGGGAACACTGAAGCTTTCTTT.

This clonotype has a count of ten or more. The genes are TRBV4-1 and TRBJ1-1, with a weak D call TRBD1 (6 bases). V was shortened by 0 bases and J by 4 bases, with 18 bases between the two germline ends. The CDR3 has 17 amino acids. The germline CDR1 and CDR2 sequences are MGHRA and YSYEKL. This CDR3 is CASSQDGPGGLGTEAFF. As DNA, the CDR3 is TGCGCCAGCAGCCAAGATGGCCCCGGGGGCTTGGGCACTGAAGCTTTCTTT.

This clonotype was picked up a small number of times. V and J are TRBV5-1 and TRBJ2-5, with D perhaps TRBD2 (5 bases). The CDR3 spans 15 residues. Trimming removed 3 bases at V and 4 bases at J, with 16 bases between. Germline-derived CDR1 and CDR2 are SGHRS and YFSETQ. CDR3 bases: TGCGCCAGCAGCTCCGACTATGGGAGTGGAGAGACCCAGTACTTC. Residues: CASSSDYGSGETQYF.

The gene calls are TRBV6-5 and TRBJ1-5; D gene ambiguous. V gave up 4 bases and J gave up 1 base, with 8 bases separating them. Germline CDR1 reads MNHEY; CDR2 reads SVGAGI. This CDR3 spans 14 amino acids. The CDR3 sequence is CASSLGMSNQPQHF. CDR3 DNA sequence: TGTGCCAGCAGTTTAGGTATGAGCAATCAGCCCCAGCATTTT.

The chain employs TRBV7-2 and TRBJ2-5; TRBD2 is a possible D gene (6 bases). The J call may be incorrect, as the DNA end agrees better with TRBJ2-7. The CDR3 is 16 residues long. Germline CDR1 and CDR2: SGHTA and FQGNSA. CDR3 sequence reads: CASSLWGRGDSYEQYF. CDR3 nucleotide sequence: TGTGCCAGCAGCTTATGGGGACGCGGGGACTCCTACGAGCAGTACTTC.

This clonotype was observed at least ten times. This chain joins TRBV7-9 and TRBJ2-2, with D perhaps matching TRBD1 (6 bases). Trimming shortened V by 1 base and J by 4 bases, and 13 bases separated the two germline ends. Per the germline V gene, CDR1 is SEHNR and CDR2 is FQNEAQ (reference sequence). CDR3 length: 16 amino acids. The chain's CDR3 is CASSLELGHATGELFF. CDR3 nucleotides: TGTGCCAGCAGCTTAGAGTTGGGACACGCCACCGGGGAGCTGTTTTTT.

This clonotype has ten or more counts. The gene calls are TRBV7-2 and TRBJ2-5; D possibly uses TRBD1 or TRBD2 (5 bases each). The CDR3 is 14 amino acids. V was shortened by 3 bases and J by 4 bases, with 12 bases between the two germline ends. CDR1 and CDR2 from the germline V gene are SGHTA and FQGNSA. CDR3 sequence: CASSFDVRGETQYF. The CDR3 coding sequence is TGTGCCAGCAGCTTTGATGTGAGGGGAGAGACCCAGTACTTC.

This clonotype was observed a handful of times. This chain links TRBV18 with TRBJ2-4, with 11 bases identical to TRBD1. CDR1 KGHSH and CDR2 LQKENI come from the germline V gene. The CDR3 has 20 amino acids. V trimming: 3 bases; J trimming: 1 base; junction bases outside the gene matches: 14. This CDR3 reads CASSPRPGQGGLRAKNIQYF. The DNA for the CDR3 is TGTGCCAGCTCACCGCGTCCGGGACAGGGGGGACTGAGGGCCAAAAACATTCAGTACTTC.